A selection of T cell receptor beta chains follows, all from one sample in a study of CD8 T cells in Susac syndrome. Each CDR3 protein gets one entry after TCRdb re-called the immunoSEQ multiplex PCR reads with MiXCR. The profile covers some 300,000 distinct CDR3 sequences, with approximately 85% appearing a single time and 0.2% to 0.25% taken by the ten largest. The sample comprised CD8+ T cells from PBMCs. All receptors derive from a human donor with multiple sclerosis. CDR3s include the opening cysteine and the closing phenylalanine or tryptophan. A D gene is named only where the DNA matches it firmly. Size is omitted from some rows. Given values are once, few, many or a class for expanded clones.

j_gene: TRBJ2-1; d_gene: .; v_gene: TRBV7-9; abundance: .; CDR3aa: CASSPRTGSPYNEQFF; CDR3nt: TGTGCCAGCAGCCCCCGAACGGGAAGTCCCTACAATGAGCAGTTCTTC
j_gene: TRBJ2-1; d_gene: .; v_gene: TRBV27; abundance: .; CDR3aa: CASSLGQGRRNEQFF; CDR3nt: TGTGCCAGCAGTCTGGGGCAGGGGAGGCGGAATGAGCAGTTCTTC
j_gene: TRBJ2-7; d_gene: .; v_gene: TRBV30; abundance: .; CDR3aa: CAWRDGESYEQYF; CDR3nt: TGTGCCTGGAGAGACGGGGAAAGCTACGAGCAGTACTTC
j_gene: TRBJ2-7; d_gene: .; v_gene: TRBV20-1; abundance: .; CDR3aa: CSARNRDGTYEQYF; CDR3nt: TGCAGTGCTAGGAACCGGGACGGCACCTACGAGCAGTACTTC
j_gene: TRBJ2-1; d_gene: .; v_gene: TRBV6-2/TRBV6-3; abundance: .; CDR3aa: CASSYSTVQRYNEQFF; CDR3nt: TGTGCCAGCAGTTACTCAACAGTACAGCGCTACAATGAGCAGTTCTTC
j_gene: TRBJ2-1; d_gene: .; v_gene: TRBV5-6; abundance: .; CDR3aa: CASSLEEASYNEQFF; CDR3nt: TGTGCCAGCAGCTTGGAGGAGGCCTCCTACAATGAGCAGTTCTTC
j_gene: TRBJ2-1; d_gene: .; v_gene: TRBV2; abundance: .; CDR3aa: CASSPSNVEQFF; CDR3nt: TGTGCCAGCAGTCCTTCCAACGTTGAGCAGTTCTTC
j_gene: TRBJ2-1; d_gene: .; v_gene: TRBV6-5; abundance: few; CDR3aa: CASSYSRDATNEQFF; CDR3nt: TGTGCCAGCAGTTACTCGAGAGATGCCACCAATGAGCAGTTCTTC
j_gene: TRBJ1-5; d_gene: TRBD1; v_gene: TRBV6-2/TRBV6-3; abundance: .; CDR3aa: CASSYAPGQGEIINQPQHF; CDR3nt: TGTGCCAGCAGTTACGCCCCGGGACAGGGGGAAATAATCAATCAGCCCCAGCATTTT
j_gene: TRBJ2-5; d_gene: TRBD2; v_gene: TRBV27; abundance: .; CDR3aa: CASASGLAGVETQYF; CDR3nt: TGTGCCAGCGCCTCCGGACTAGCGGGAGTTGAGACCCAGTACTTC
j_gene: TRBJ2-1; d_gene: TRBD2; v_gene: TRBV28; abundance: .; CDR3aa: CASRFTPGTSVYNEQFF; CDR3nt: TGTGCCAGCAGATTTACGCCCGGGACTAGCGTATACAATGAGCAGTTCTTC
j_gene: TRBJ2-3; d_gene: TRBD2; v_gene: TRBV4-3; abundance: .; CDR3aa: CASSQGLAGGPVDTQYF; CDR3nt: TGCGCCAGCAGCCAAGGGCTAGCGGGAGGTCCGGTAGATACGCAGTATTTT
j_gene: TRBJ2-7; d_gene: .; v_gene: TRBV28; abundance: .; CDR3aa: CASSLLAGAEQYF; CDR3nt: TGTGCCAGCAGTTTATTGGCGGGGGCAGAGCAGTACTTC
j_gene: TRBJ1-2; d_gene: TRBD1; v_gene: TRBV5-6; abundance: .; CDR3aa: CASSSDRALNYGYTF; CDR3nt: TGTGCCAGCAGCTCGGACAGGGCGCTTAACTATGGCTACACCTTC
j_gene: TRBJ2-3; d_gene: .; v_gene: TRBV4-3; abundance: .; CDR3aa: CASSRLTGEADTQYF; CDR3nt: TGCGCCAGCAGCCGATTGACTGGCGAAGCAGATACGCAGTATTTT
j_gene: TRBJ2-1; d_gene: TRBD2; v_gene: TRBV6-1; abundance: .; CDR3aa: CASRSVGLAGYNEQFF; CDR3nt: TGTGCCAGCAGGAGTGTAGGGCTAGCGGGGTACAATGAGCAGTTCTTC
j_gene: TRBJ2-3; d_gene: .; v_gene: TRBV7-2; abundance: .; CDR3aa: CASSVPPGRVATDTQYF; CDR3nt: TGTGCCAGCAGCGTACCGCCGGGACGGGTTGCCACAGATACGCAGTATTTT
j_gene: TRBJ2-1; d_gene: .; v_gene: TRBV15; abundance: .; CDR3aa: CATSRGWGPVEWEQFF; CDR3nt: TGTGCCACCAGCAGAGGATGGGGGCCAGTCGAATGGGAGCAGTTCTTC
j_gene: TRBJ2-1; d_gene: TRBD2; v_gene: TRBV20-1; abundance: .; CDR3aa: CSARDLGLGPGYEQFF; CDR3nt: TGCAGTGCTAGAGATTTGGGACTAGGGCCAGGCTATGAGCAGTTCTTC
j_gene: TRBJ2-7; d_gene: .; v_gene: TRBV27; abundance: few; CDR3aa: CASTGQGPTYEQYF; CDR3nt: TGTGCCAGCACCGGTCAGGGGCCCACCTACGAGCAGTACTTC
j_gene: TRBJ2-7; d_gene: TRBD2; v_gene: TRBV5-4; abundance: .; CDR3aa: CASSLWLAGGEQYF; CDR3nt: TGTGCCAGCAGCTTATGGCTAGCGGGAGGCGAGCAGTACTTC
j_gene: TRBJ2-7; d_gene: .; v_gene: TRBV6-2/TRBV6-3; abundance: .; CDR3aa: CASSLTEEQYF; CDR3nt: TGTGCCAGCAGCTTAACAGAGGAGCAGTACTTC
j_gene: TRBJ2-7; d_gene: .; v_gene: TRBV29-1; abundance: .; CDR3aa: CSVLVAPGAYEQYF; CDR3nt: TGCAGCGTGCTTGTGGCGCCAGGAGCCTACGAGCAGTACTTC
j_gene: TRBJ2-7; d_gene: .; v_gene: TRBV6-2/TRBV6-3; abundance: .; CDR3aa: CASSPGGGGPYEQYF; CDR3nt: TGTGCCAGCAGCCCAGGGGGGGGCGGCCCCTACGAGCAGTACTTC
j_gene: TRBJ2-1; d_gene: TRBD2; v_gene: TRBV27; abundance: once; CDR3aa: CASSLISAGGHSYNEQFF; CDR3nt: TGTGCCAGCAGTTTAATATCAGCGGGAGGACACTCCTACAATGAGCAGTTCTTC
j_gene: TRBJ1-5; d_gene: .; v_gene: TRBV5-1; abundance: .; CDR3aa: CASSLGGPNQPQHF; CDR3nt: TGCGCCAGCAGCTTGGGAGGCCCCAATCAGCCCCAGCATTTT
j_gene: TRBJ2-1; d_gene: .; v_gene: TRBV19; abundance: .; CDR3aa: CASSIVALSYNEQFF; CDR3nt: TGTGCCAGTAGTATTGTAGCTCTCTCCTACAATGAGCAGTTCTTC
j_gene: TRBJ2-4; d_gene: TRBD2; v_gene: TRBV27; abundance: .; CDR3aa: CASINEKAGLAEMLAKNIQYF; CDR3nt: TGTGCCAGCATTAATGAGAAGGCGGGACTAGCGGAAATGCTAGCCAAAAACATTCAGTACTTC
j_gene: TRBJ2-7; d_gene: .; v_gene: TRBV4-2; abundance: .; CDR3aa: CASSQESTSSYEQYF; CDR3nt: TGTGCCAGCAGCCAAGAATCGACTTCGTCCTACGAGCAGTACTTC
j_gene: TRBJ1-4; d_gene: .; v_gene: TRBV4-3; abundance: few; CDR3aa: CASSQEQQGEKLFF; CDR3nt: TGCGCCAGCAGCCAAGAACAGCAGGGGGAAAAACTGTTTTTT
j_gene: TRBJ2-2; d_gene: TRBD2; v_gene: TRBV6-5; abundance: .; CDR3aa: CASSYRIDREPSGIGTGELFF; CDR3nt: TGTGCCAGCAGTTACAGGATCGACAGGGAGCCTAGCGGGATAGGGACCGGGGAGCTGTTTTTT
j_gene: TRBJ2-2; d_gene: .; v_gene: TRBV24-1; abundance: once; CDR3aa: CATSDLDIGELFF; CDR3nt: TGTGCCACCAGTGATTTGGATATCGGGGAGCTGTTTTTT
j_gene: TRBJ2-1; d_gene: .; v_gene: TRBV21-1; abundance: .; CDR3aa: CASSASGRETYNEQFF; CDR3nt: TGTGCCAGCAGCGCCTCGGGGCGGGAAACCTACAATGAGCAGTTCTTC